This T cell receptor (beta chain) came from a study of PD-L1 blockade in urothelial cancer. On the study more broadly: Analyses used blood from 3 weeks (second dose) and 6 weeks after treatment start. Blood yielded a median of around 150,000 T cells per sample.

Study-level findings and limits: Below-median blood TCR clonality before treatment forecast better survival.

Only one count was recorded for this clone. Antigen specificity is unknown. Profiled with immunoSEQ multiplex PCR; TCRdb holds only in-frame clones, not every one. In the table there are about 72,000 clones, around 84% of which are singletons. This CDR3 has 14 residues. With 7 bases removed from V and 4 bases from J, the gap between germline ends came to 13 bases. Germline CDR1 SEHNR, CDR2 FQNEAQ (reference sequence). This TCR derives from a man aged 65 to 85 with urothelial cancer. The sample in question was PBMCs, obtained around atezolizumab (anti-PD-L1) treatment. The V gene is TRBV7-9, the J gene TRBJ2-2; TRBD1 is a possible D gene (6 bases). The CDR3 region is CASTVQGRTGELFF. The CDR3 DNA reads as TGTGCCAGCACCGTACAGGGCCGCACCGGGGAGCTGTTTTTT.